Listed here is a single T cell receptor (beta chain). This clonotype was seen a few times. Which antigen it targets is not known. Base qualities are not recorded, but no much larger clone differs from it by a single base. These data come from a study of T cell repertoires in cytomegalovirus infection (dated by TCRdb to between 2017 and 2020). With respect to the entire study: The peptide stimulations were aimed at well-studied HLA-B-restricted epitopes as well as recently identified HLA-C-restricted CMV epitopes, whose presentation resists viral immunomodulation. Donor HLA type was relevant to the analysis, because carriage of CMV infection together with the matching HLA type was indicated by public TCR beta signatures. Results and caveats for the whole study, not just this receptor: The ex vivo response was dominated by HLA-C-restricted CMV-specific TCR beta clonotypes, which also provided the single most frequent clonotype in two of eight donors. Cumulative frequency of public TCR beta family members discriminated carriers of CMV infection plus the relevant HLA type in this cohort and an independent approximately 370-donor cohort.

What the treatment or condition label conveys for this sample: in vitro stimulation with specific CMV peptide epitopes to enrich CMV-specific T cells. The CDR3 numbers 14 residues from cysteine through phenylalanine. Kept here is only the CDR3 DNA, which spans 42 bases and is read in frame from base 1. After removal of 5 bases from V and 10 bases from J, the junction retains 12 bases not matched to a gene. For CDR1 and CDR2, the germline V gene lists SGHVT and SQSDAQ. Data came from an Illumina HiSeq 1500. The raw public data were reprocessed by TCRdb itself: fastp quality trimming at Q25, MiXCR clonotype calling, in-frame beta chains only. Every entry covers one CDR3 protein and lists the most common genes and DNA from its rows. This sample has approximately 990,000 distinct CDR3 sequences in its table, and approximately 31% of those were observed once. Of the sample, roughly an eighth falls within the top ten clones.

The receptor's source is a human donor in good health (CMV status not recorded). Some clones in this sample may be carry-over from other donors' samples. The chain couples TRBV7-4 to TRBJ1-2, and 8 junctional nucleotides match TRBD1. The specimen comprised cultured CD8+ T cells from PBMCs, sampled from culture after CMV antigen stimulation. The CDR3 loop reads CASSTRKDRVDYTF. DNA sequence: TGTGCCAGCAGCACTAGAAAGGACAGGGTCGACTACACCTTC.